Detailed here is one TCR beta chain. Trimming removed 1 base from V and 9 bases from J; junction bases left unmatched: 14. Germline V CDR1 and CDR2: MGHRA, YSYEKL. The CDR3 length is 16 residues. The data belong to a study of shared clonotypes between healthy human individuals. Selected positively for CCR7 and CD45RO-negative, naive CD8 cells excluded terminally differentiated effector memory CD45RA+ cells. The method was immunoSEQ multiplex PCR; TCRdb's version includes in-frame clones alone and lacks a portion of them. The data show roughly 2,000,000 clones, about 95% seen once. The sequenced material came from naive CD8+ T cells sorted from blood. The clonotype originates from a young man in good health. The rearrangement uses TRBV4-1 and TRBJ2-7; 8 positions agree with TRBD2. CDR3 amino acids: CASSQVATSEIGVQYF. CDR3 nucleotides: TGCGCCAGCAGCCAAGTCGCGACTAGCGAGATCGGAGTGCAGTACTTC.